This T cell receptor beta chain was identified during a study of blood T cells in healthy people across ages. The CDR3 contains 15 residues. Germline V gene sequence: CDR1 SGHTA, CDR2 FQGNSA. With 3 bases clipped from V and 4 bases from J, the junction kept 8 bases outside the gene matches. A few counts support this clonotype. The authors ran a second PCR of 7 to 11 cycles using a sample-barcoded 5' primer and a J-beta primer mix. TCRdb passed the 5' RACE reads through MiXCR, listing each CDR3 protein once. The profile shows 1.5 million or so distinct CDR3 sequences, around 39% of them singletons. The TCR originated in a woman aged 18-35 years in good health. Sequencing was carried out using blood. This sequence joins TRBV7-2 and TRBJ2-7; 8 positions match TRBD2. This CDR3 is CASSLPLVAGYEQYF. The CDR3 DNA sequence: TGTGCCAGCAGCTTGCCCCTCGTAGCGGGGTACGAGCAGTACTTC.